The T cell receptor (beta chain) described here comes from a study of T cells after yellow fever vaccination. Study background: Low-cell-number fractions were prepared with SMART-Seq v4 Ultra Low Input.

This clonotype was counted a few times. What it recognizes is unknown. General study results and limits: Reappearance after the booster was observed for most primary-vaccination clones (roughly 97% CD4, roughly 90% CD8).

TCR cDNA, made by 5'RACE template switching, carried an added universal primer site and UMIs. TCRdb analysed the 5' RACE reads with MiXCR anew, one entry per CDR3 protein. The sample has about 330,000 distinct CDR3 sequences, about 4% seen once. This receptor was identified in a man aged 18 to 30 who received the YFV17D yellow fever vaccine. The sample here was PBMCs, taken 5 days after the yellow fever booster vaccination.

The CDR3 region is CASSLWAENNYGYTF. CDR3 DNA: TGTGCCAGTAGTCTTTGGGCCGAGAATAACTATGGCTACACCTTC. This sequence joins TRBV19 and TRBJ1-2, with D unresolved. This CDR3 contains 15 residues. The germline CDR1 and CDR2 sequences are LNHDA and SQIVND (reference sequence). The V end lost 5 bases, the J end lost 1 base, and 14 bases lay between the germline ends.